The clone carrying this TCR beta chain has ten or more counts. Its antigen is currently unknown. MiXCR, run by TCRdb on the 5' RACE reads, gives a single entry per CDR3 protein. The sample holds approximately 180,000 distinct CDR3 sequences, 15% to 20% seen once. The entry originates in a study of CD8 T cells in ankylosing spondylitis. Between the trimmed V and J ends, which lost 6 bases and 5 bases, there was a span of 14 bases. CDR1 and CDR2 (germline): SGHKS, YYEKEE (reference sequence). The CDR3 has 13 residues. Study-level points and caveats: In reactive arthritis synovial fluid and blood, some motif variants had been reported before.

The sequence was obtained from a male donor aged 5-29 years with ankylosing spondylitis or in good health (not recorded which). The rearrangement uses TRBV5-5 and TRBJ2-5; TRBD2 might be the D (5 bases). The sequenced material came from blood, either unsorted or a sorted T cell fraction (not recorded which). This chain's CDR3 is CASTPGDRETQYF. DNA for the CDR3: TGTGCCAGCACCCCCGGGGATAGGGAGACCCAGTACTTC.